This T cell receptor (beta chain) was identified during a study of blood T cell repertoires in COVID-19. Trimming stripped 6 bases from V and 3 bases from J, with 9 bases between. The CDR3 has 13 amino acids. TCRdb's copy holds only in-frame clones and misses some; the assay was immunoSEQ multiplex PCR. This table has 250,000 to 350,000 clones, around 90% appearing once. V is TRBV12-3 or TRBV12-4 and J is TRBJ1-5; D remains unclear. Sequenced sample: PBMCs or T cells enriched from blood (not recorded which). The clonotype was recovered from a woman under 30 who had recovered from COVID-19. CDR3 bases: TGTGCCAGCAGGGAGTTGGCCAATCAGCCCCAGCATTTT. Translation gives CASRELANQPQHF.